Listed below are T cell receptor beta chains from one sample, sequenced in a study of blood T cell repertoires in COVID-19. TCRdb's table, derived via immunoSEQ multiplex PCR, lists solely in-frame clones and lacks some. The top ten clones hold just under 30% of a sample with 120,000 or so clones, more than 75% of them seen once. Sample: peripheral blood. The receptors originated from a woman in her 70s with acute or convalescent COVID-19. Each CDR3 is given with its conserved first and last residue. Fields, in order: V gene, D gene, J gene, clone size, CDR3 DNA, CDR3 protein. A D gene is named only where the DNA matches it firmly. Clone size is not always given. Where it is, it says once, few, many or a class for expanded clones.

V gene: TRBV3-1/TRBV3-2
D gene: TRBD1
J gene: TRBJ1-4
clone size: few
CDR3 DNA: TGTGCCAGCAGCCACTCCGGGACAGGGCTGACTAATGAAAAACTGTTTTTT
CDR3 protein: CASSHSGTGLTNEKLFF

V gene: TRBV3-1/TRBV3-2
D gene: .
J gene: TRBJ1-5
clone size: few
CDR3 DNA: TGTGCCAGCAGCCAAGACAGGGAAGGTCAGCCCCAGCATTTT
CDR3 protein: CASSQDREGQPQHF

V gene: TRBV2
D gene: .
J gene: TRBJ1-1
clone size: once
CDR3 DNA: TGTGCCAGCAGTGAAGATTTGAAGCTTTACGCTTTCTTT
CDR3 protein: CASSEDLKLYAFF

V gene: TRBV19
D gene: TRBD1
J gene: TRBJ1-2
clone size: .
CDR3 DNA: TGTGCCAGTAGTACCTGGACAGGGGCAAACTATGGCTACACCTTC
CDR3 protein: CASSTWTGANYGYTF

V gene: TRBV2
D gene: .
J gene: TRBJ1-2
clone size: .
CDR3 DNA: TGTGCCAGCAGTGTCCGAGGAATGAACTATGGCTACACCTTC
CDR3 protein: CASSVRGMNYGYTF

V gene: TRBV7-2
D gene: TRBD2
J gene: TRBJ2-3
clone size: .
CDR3 DNA: TGTGCCAGCAGCTTAGGAGGGACTAGCGGGGGGAAAGATACGCAGTATTTT
CDR3 protein: CASSLGGTSGGKDTQYF

V gene: TRBV24-1
D gene: TRBD2
J gene: TRBJ2-1
clone size: .
CDR3 DNA: TGTGCCACCAGTGATATGCGGGGGGAACGTGAGCAGTTCTTC
CDR3 protein: CATSDMRGEREQFF

V gene: TRBV19
D gene: .
J gene: TRBJ1-2
clone size: .
CDR3 DNA: TGTGCCAGTACCGCGGGACGGGAGAACTATGGCTACACCTTC
CDR3 protein: CASTAGRENYGYTF

V gene: TRBV3-1/TRBV3-2
D gene: TRBD1
J gene: TRBJ1-2
clone size: many
CDR3 DNA: TGTGCCAGCAGTTCCCCGGGACAGGGCTATGGCTACACCTTC
CDR3 protein: CASSSPGQGYGYTF

V gene: TRBV7-6
D gene: .
J gene: TRBJ2-7
clone size: .
CDR3 DNA: TGTGCCAGCAGCTACGAGCGGGCGGAAGACCTTACTACGAAGCAGTACTTC
CDR3 protein: CASSYERAEDLTTKQYF

V gene: TRBV6-1
D gene: .
J gene: TRBJ1-5
clone size: .
CDR3 DNA: TGTGCCAGCAGTGCACTGTTTACAGGGATTAGCAATCAGCCCCAGCATTTT
CDR3 protein: CASSALFTGISNQPQHF

V gene: TRBV5-1
D gene: TRBD1
J gene: TRBJ1-2
clone size: .
CDR3 DNA: TGCGCCAGCAGCTTAGGACAGGGGGACTATGGCTACACCTTC
CDR3 protein: CASSLGQGDYGYTF

V gene: TRBV7-9
D gene: TRBD1
J gene: TRBJ2-3
clone size: .
CDR3 DNA: TGTGCCAGCAGCTTAGGGATCGGACAGGAGAGCACAGATACGCAGTATTTT
CDR3 protein: CASSLGIGQESTDTQYF

V gene: TRBV28
D gene: .
J gene: TRBJ1-1
clone size: .
CDR3 DNA: TGTGCCAGCATCATAGGAGGGGCCCGGAACACTGAAGCTTTCTTT
CDR3 protein: CASIIGGARNTEAFF

V gene: TRBV6-4
D gene: TRBD1
J gene: TRBJ2-3
clone size: .
CDR3 DNA: TGTGCCAGCAGCCTAGGACAGGGCACAGATACGCAGTATTTT
CDR3 protein: CASSLGQGTDTQYF

V gene: TRBV28
D gene: .
J gene: TRBJ1-5
clone size: .
CDR3 DNA: TGTGCCAGCAGCCTCCCAGATTATAGCAATCAGCCCCAGCATTTT
CDR3 protein: CASSLPDYSNQPQHF

V gene: TRBV5-4
D gene: TRBD1
J gene: TRBJ1-6
clone size: .
CDR3 DNA: TGTGCCAGCAGCTTGGGCAGGGGGTTTTCACCCCTCCACTTT
CDR3 protein: CASSLGRGFSPLHF

V gene: TRBV28
D gene: .
J gene: TRBJ2-5
clone size: .
CDR3 DNA: TGTGCCAGCAGCTTTGGACTTGCGTCGAGGGAGACCCAGTACTTC
CDR3 protein: CASSFGLASRETQYF

V gene: TRBV28
D gene: TRBD2
J gene: TRBJ2-1
clone size: .
CDR3 DNA: TGTGCCAGCAGTTCACCGGGCCGGGGACTAGCGTTAGTCGAGCAGTTCTTC
CDR3 protein: CASSSPGRGLALVEQFF

V gene: TRBV28
D gene: TRBD2
J gene: TRBJ2-1
clone size: .
CDR3 DNA: TGTGCCAGCAGTTTTCACCGGGGGGGCCGCAATGAGCAGTTCTTC
CDR3 protein: CASSFHRGGRNEQFF

V gene: TRBV9
D gene: .
J gene: TRBJ2-5
clone size: once
CDR3 DNA: TGTGCCAGCAGCGTAGTCGGAGGGGCGGCGGAGACCCAGTACTTC
CDR3 protein: CASSVVGGAAETQYF

V gene: TRBV18
D gene: .
J gene: TRBJ2-1
clone size: .
CDR3 DNA: TGTGCCAGCTCACCCACCCTTTCGGGAGAGCAGTTCTTC
CDR3 protein: CASSPTLSGEQFF

V gene: TRBV19
D gene: .
J gene: TRBJ1-5
clone size: .
CDR3 DNA: TGTGCCAGTAGTCCCCTGGGAGGGACCTCTTATAGCAATCAGCCCCAGCATTTT
CDR3 protein: CASSPLGGTSYSNQPQHF

V gene: TRBV28
D gene: TRBD1
J gene: TRBJ1-2
clone size: .
CDR3 DNA: TGTGCCAGCAGTACCCGGGACAGGGTGGCAGGCTATGGCTACACCTTC
CDR3 protein: CASSTRDRVAGYGYTF

V gene: TRBV11-3
D gene: .
J gene: TRBJ1-6
clone size: .
CDR3 DNA: TGTGCCAGCAGACGGGACCCGGGAGACGATTCACCCCTCCACTTT
CDR3 protein: CASRRDPGDDSPLHF

V gene: TRBV3-1/TRBV3-2
D gene: .
J gene: TRBJ2-3
clone size: .
CDR3 DNA: TGTGCCAGCAGCCGACGACAGGTTACAGATACGCAGTATTTT
CDR3 protein: CASSRRQVTDTQYF

V gene: TRBV18
D gene: TRBD1
J gene: TRBJ1-3
clone size: .
CDR3 DNA: TGTGCCAGCTCACCCCTCGGACAGGGGGTCTCTGGAAACACCATATATTTT
CDR3 protein: CASSPLGQGVSGNTIYF

V gene: TRBV3-1/TRBV3-2
D gene: TRBD1
J gene: TRBJ2-2
clone size: .
CDR3 DNA: TGTGCCAGCAGCACCGGGACAGGGTACACCGGGGAGCTGTTTTTT
CDR3 protein: CASSTGTGYTGELFF

V gene: TRBV19
D gene: .
J gene: TRBJ1-1
clone size: .
CDR3 DNA: TGTGCCAGTAGTATAGCAGAAGGAGGAGCTTTCTTT
CDR3 protein: CASSIAEGGAFF

V gene: TRBV5-1
D gene: TRBD1
J gene: TRBJ1-5
clone size: .
CDR3 DNA: TGCGCCAGCAGCCCGGGACAGGGGGGGCCCAATCAGCCCCAGCATTTT
CDR3 protein: CASSPGQGGPNQPQHF

V gene: TRBV2
D gene: TRBD2
J gene: TRBJ2-3
clone size: .
CDR3 DNA: TGTGCCAGCAGTGAACTACTAGCGGGGGCAGATACGCAGTATTTT
CDR3 protein: CASSELLAGADTQYF

V gene: TRBV5-1
D gene: .
J gene: TRBJ1-5
clone size: .
CDR3 DNA: TGCGCCAGCAGCTTGGATGACTGGCGGGGTCAGCCCCAGCATTTT
CDR3 protein: CASSLDDWRGQPQHF

V gene: TRBV28
D gene: TRBD2
J gene: TRBJ2-2
clone size: .
CDR3 DNA: TGTGCCAGCAACGTTGGCGGGGGGAACACCGGGGAGCTGTTTTTT
CDR3 protein: CASNVGGGNTGELFF

V gene: TRBV5-6
D gene: TRBD1
J gene: TRBJ2-2
clone size: .
CDR3 DNA: TGTGCCAGCAGCCAGGGGGTCTGGGGCACCGGGGAGCTGTTTTTT
CDR3 protein: CASSQGVWGTGELFF

V gene: TRBV28
D gene: TRBD1
J gene: TRBJ1-2
clone size: .
CDR3 DNA: TGTGCCAGCAGTTCTACCGACAGGACAGGGTTACGATATGGCTACACCTTC
CDR3 protein: CASSSTDRTGLRYGYTF

V gene: TRBV2
D gene: TRBD1
J gene: TRBJ1-2
clone size: .
CDR3 DNA: TGTGCCAGCAGAAGCGACAGGGTGGATGGCTACACCTTC
CDR3 protein: CASRSDRVDGYTF

V gene: TRBV28
D gene: TRBD1
J gene: TRBJ1-4
clone size: .
CDR3 DNA: TGTGCCAGCAGTTTAGAACAGGGGAAACTGTTTTTT
CDR3 protein: CASSLEQGKLFF

V gene: TRBV6-5
D gene: .
J gene: TRBJ1-5
clone size: .
CDR3 DNA: TGTGCCACCTCCCGGATCACAGTTAATCAGCCCCAGCATTTT
CDR3 protein: CATSRITVNQPQHF

V gene: TRBV19
D gene: TRBD1
J gene: TRBJ2-7
clone size: few
CDR3 DNA: TGTGCCAGTAGTATAGGGACAGGGTTAACCTACGAGCAGTACTTC
CDR3 protein: CASSIGTGLTYEQYF

V gene: TRBV5-4
D gene: .
J gene: TRBJ1-2
clone size: .
CDR3 DNA: TGTGCCAGCAGCAAGGACAGAGACTATGGCTACACCTTC
CDR3 protein: CASSKDRDYGYTF

V gene: TRBV9
D gene: .
J gene: TRBJ1-2
clone size: .
CDR3 DNA: TGTGCCAGCAGCCCCGTAGCACTACGCTATGGCTACACCTTC
CDR3 protein: CASSPVALRYGYTF

V gene: TRBV10-2
D gene: TRBD1
J gene: TRBJ2-1
clone size: .
CDR3 DNA: TGCGCCAGCACTTTCCCAGGACAGGTGTCCAACAATGAGCAGTTCTTC
CDR3 protein: CASTFPGQVSNNEQFF

V gene: TRBV24-1
D gene: TRBD1
J gene: TRBJ2-2
clone size: .
CDR3 DNA: TGTGCCACCAGTGCCCTAAGACAGGGTCCCGGGGAGCTGTTTTTT
CDR3 protein: CATSALRQGPGELFF

V gene: TRBV19
D gene: .
J gene: TRBJ1-2
clone size: .
CDR3 DNA: TGTGCCAGTAGTATCGGCGGGTCGAACTATGGCTACACCTTC
CDR3 protein: CASSIGGSNYGYTF

V gene: TRBV28
D gene: .
J gene: TRBJ1-2
clone size: .
CDR3 DNA: TGTGCCAGCAGTTTACCCGGGTCCGGTGGCTACACCTTC
CDR3 protein: CASSLPGSGGYTF

V gene: TRBV19
D gene: .
J gene: TRBJ2-1
clone size: .
CDR3 DNA: TGTGCCAGTAGTCCAATTTCGACCGGGATAAAAAGGATCTTC
CDR3 protein: CASSPISTGIKRIF

V gene: TRBV28
D gene: TRBD2
J gene: TRBJ2-1
clone size: .
CDR3 DNA: TGTGCCAGCAGTCCGGGACTAGCGGGGGGGTACAATGAGCAGTTCTTC
CDR3 protein: CASSPGLAGGYNEQFF

V gene: TRBV28
D gene: TRBD2
J gene: TRBJ2-1
clone size: .
CDR3 DNA: TGTGCCAGCAGTTTCCATAGCGGGGGGGGTAGGAATGAGCAGTTCTTC
CDR3 protein: CASSFHSGGGRNEQFF

V gene: TRBV2
D gene: .
J gene: TRBJ1-1
clone size: .
CDR3 DNA: TGTGCCAGCAGTGAAGCCGCAACATCGGAGGGGTCCACTGAAGCTTTCTTT
CDR3 protein: CASSEAATSEGSTEAFF

V gene: TRBV4-1
D gene: TRBD1
J gene: TRBJ1-1
clone size: .
CDR3 DNA: TGCGCCAGCAGCCACAGGACAGGGGGCGAGGTAGCTTTCTTT
CDR3 protein: CASSHRTGGEVAFF

V gene: TRBV25-1
D gene: TRBD2
J gene: TRBJ2-5
clone size: once
CDR3 DNA: TGTGCCAGCAGAGGGACTAGAGGTCTAGAGACCCAGTACTTC
CDR3 protein: CASRGTRGLETQYF

V gene: TRBV9
D gene: TRBD1
J gene: TRBJ1-2
clone size: .
CDR3 DNA: TGTGCCAGCAGCGCGGACAGGGCGGAGGGCTACACCTTC
CDR3 protein: CASSADRAEGYTF

V gene: TRBV3-1/TRBV3-2
D gene: TRBD2
J gene: TRBJ2-4
clone size: .
CDR3 DNA: TGTGCCAGCAGCCAAGTGCCCGTGGGACTAGAAAACATTCAGTACTTC
CDR3 protein: CASSQVPVGLENIQYF

V gene: TRBV28
D gene: .
J gene: TRBJ2-7
clone size: .
CDR3 DNA: TGTGCCAGCAGTTTCCCAGGCAGCTCCTACGAGCAGTACTTC
CDR3 protein: CASSFPGSSYEQYF

V gene: TRBV27
D gene: .
J gene: TRBJ1-5
clone size: .
CDR3 DNA: TGTGCCACCCGAAGTTTCCCCTATAGCAATCAGCCCCAGCATTTT
CDR3 protein: CATRSFPYSNQPQHF

V gene: TRBV5-1
D gene: .
J gene: TRBJ2-5
clone size: .
CDR3 DNA: TGCGCCAGCAGCGCTGGACAGACCAACCAAGAGACCCAGTACTTC
CDR3 protein: CASSAGQTNQETQYF

V gene: TRBV6-1
D gene: TRBD1
J gene: TRBJ1-5
clone size: .
CDR3 DNA: TGTGCCAGCAGTGAGACAGGGCTTGATCAGCCCCAGCATTTT
CDR3 protein: CASSETGLDQPQHF